A selection of T cell receptor beta chains follows, all from one sample in a study of post-analysis software for immune sequencing data. One entry per CDR3 protein results from TCRdb running MiXCR on the PCR reads. In the table there are fewer than 900,000 distinct CDR3 sequences, about 45% of which are singletons. The specimen was blood. These receptors came from a girl between 5 and 17 years old with multiple sclerosis. Each CDR3 is given with its conserved first and last residue. A D gene is named only where the DNA matches it firmly. Clone size appears in some rows only: once, few, many, or a class for an expanded clone.

D gene,J gene,clone size,V gene,CDR3 protein,CDR3 DNA
TRBD1,TRBJ2-3,-,TRBV29-1,CSVEGGTDPRDTQYF,TGCAGCGTTGAAGGGGGGACAGACCCAAGAGATACGCAGTATTTT
-,TRBJ2-4,-,TRBV2,CASTVGLPGQNIQYF,TGTGCCAGCACCGTAGGACTCCCGGGCCAAAACATTCAGTACTTC
-,TRBJ2-1,-,TRBV12-3/TRBV12-4,CASSFASGYNEQFF,TGTGCCAGCAGTTTCGCCAGCGGATACAATGAGCAGTTCTTC
TRBD2,TRBJ2-3,-,TRBV6-6,CASSGSSGPPDTQYF,TGTGCCAGCAGTGGGTCTAGCGGGCCCCCAGATACGCAGTATTTT
TRBD1,TRBJ1-2,few,TRBV20-1,CSARPPGQGNYGYTF,TGCAGTGCTAGACCCCCGGGACAGGGTAACTATGGCTACACCTTC
-,TRBJ1-1,few,TRBV7-3,CASSLTSYRNTEAFF,TGTGCCAGCAGCTTAACATCGTACAGGAACACTGAAGCTTTCTTT
-,TRBJ2-5,-,TRBV2,CASSEALPGRQETQYF,TGTGCCAGCAGTGAAGCGCTTCCAGGGCGCCAAGAGACCCAGTACTTC
TRBD1,TRBJ1-4,few,TRBV29-1,CSVATGDGEKLFF,TGCAGCGTGGCCACAGGGGACGGCGAAAAACTGTTTTTT
TRBD2,TRBJ2-1,-,TRBV9,CASSVDLAGANEQFF,TGTGCCAGCAGCGTAGATCTAGCGGGGGCCAATGAGCAGTTCTTC
TRBD1,TRBJ2-2,-,TRBV19,CASRTGMNTGELFF,TGTGCCAGTCGGACAGGGATGAACACCGGGGAGCTGTTTTTT
-,TRBJ1-4,-,TRBV29-1,CSAAVAANEKLFF,TGCAGCGCCGCCGTGGCCGCTAATGAAAAACTGTTTTTT
-,TRBJ2-3,-,TRBV12-3/TRBV12-4,CASSWSHSGTSTDTQYF,TGTGCCAGCAGCTGGTCCCATAGCGGAACTAGCACAGATACGCAGTATTTT
-,TRBJ2-7,-,TRBV3-1,CTSSQDLEGASYEQYF,TGTACCAGCAGCCAAGACTTAGAGGGAGCCTCCTACGAGCAGTACTTC
TRBD1,TRBJ2-3,-,TRBV7-8,CASRPDRVPDTQYF,TGTGCCAGCAGGCCGGACAGGGTCCCCGATACGCAGTATTTT
-,TRBJ2-1,-,TRBV7-2,CASSLQPNEQFF,TGTGCCAGCAGCTTACAACCTAATGAGCAGTTCTTC
-,TRBJ1-1,-,TRBV11-2,CASSSWEGNTEAFF,TGTGCCAGCAGCTCATGGGAGGGGAACACTGAAGCTTTCTTT
-,TRBJ1-2,few,TRBV6-2/TRBV6-3,CASSPDTYGYTF,TGTGCCAGCAGCCCGGACACTTATGGCTACACCTTC
-,TRBJ2-3,-,TRBV7-2,CASSLHLIAGNAQYF,TGTGCCAGCAGCTTACATCTTATTGCGGGGAACGCGCAGTATTTT
TRBD2,TRBJ2-7,-,TRBV27,CASGGNTLEQYF,TGTGCGTCGGGAGGGAATACTCTAGAGCAGTACTTC
-,TRBJ2-7,few,TRBV4-2,CASSQDVGDFYEQYF,TGTGCCAGCAGCCAAGATGTAGGGGACTTCTACGAGCAGTACTTC
-,TRBJ1-1,-,TRBV29-1,CSGTSNTEAFF,TGCAGCGGGACATCGAACACTGAAGCTTTCTTT
-,TRBJ2-5,-,TRBV7-2,CASSFFRGEEETQYF,TGTGCCAGCAGCTTTTTCAGGGGTGAGGAAGAGACCCAGTACTTC
-,TRBJ2-2,few,TRBV20-1,CSARDRTARGTGELFF,TGCAGTGCTAGAGACAGGACTGCCCGGGGCACCGGGGAGCTGTTTTTT
-,TRBJ2-1,-,TRBV21-1,CASSSGSSGHEQFF,TGTGCCAGCAGCTCGGGGAGTAGCGGGCATGAGCAGTTCTTC
-,TRBJ2-5,few,TRBV6-1,CASSEWFGTQYF,TGTGCCAGCAGTGAATGGTTTGGGACCCAGTACTTC
TRBD2,TRBJ2-3,-,TRBV30,CAWTGGRTDTQYF,TGTGCCTGGACCGGCGGGAGGACAGATACGCAGTATTTT
-,TRBJ1-2,few,TRBV4-2,CASSQANRVDGYTF,TGTGCCAGCAGCCAAGCTAACAGGGTGGACGGCTACACCTTC
-,TRBJ1-2,-,TRBV10-3,CAISESKGQNYGYTF,TGTGCCATCAGTGAGTCGAAGGGCCAGAACTATGGCTACACCTTC
TRBD2,TRBJ2-3,-,TRBV7-3,CASSTGTSGGDTQYF,TGTGCCAGCAGCACCGGGACTAGCGGGGGCGATACGCAGTATTTT
-,TRBJ2-3,few,TRBV7-9,CASSPPGWVDTQYF,TGTGCCAGCAGCCCGCCCGGTTGGGTAGATACGCAGTATTTT
-,TRBJ2-1,-,TRBV11-2,CASSLDAGTSEQFF,TGTGCCAGCAGCTTAGATGCGGGTACGAGTGAGCAGTTCTTC
TRBD1,TRBJ2-1,-,TRBV20-1,CSARKGAEQFF,TGCAGTGCTAGAAAGGGGGCCGAGCAGTTCTTC
TRBD1,TRBJ1-2,-,TRBV20-1,CSAAQGDRGNYGYTF,TGCAGTGCTGCCCAGGGGGACAGGGGGAACTATGGCTACACCTTC
TRBD2,TRBJ2-1,few,TRBV6-2/TRBV6-3,CASSYGGRSSNEQFF,TGTGCCAGCAGTTACGGCGGGAGGTCAAGCAATGAGCAGTTCTTC
-,TRBJ2-1,-,TRBV6-6,CASRPLSGVEQFF,TGTGCCAGCAGACCCCTTTCGGGCGTCGAGCAGTTCTTC
-,TRBJ2-7,-,TRBV5-1,CASSSSGGSEPSHEQYF,TGCGCCAGCAGCTCCTCTGGCGGTAGCGAGCCCTCCCACGAGCAGTACTTC